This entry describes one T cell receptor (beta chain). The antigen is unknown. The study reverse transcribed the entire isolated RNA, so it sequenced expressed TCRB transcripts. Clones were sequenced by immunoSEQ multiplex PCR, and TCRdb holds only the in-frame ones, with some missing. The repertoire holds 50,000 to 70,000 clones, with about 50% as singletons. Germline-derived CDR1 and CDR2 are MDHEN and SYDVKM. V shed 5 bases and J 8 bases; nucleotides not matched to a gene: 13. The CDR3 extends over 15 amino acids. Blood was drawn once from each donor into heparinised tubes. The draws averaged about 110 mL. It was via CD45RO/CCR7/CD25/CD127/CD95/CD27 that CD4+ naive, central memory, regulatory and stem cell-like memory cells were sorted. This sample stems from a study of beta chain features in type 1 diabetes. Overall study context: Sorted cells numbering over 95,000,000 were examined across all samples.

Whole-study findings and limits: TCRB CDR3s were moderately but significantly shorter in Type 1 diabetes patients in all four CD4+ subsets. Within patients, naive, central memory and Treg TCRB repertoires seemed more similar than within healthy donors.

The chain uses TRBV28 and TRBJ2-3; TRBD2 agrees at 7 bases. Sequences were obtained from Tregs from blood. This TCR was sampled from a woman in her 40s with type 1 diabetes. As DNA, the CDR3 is TGTGCCAGCAGTCGCGGGGGACTGACCTCCGGTACGCAGTATTTT. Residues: CASSRGGLTSGTQYF.